What follows are 26 T cell receptor beta chains derived from one specimen sequenced in a study of CD8 T cells in Susac syndrome. With random hexamers, 0.5 to 1 ug RNA was reverse transcribed. Using its own MiXCR run on the immunoSEQ multiplex PCR reads, TCRdb lists one record per CDR3 protein. The data contain roughly 150,000 distinct CDR3 sequences, approximately 96% of them singletons. Sequenced: CD4+ T cells from PBMCs. The receptors stem from a human donor with Susac syndrome.

This chain links TRBV7-6 with TRBJ1-4; D unresolved. Trimming pared 2 bases from V and 8 bases from J, leaving 12 bases between. The V gene's germline CDR1 is SGHVS and CDR2 FNYEAQ. The CDR3 consists of 14 residues. Here the CDR3 DNA reads TGTGCCAGCAGCTTATTTGAGGTTCAGGAAAAACTGTTTTTT. Amino acids: CASSLFEVQEKLFF.

This clonotype was recorded only once. The rearrangement joins TRBV20-1 to TRBJ2-5; 15 bases agree with TRBD2. Germline lookup yields CDR1 DFQATT and CDR2 SNEGSKA (reference sequence). The CDR3 runs to 16 residues. V shed 6 bases, J shed 5 bases, and the junction held 10 bases outside the gene matches. The CDR3 reads CSAHGLAGGPRETQYF. The CDR3 DNA is TGCAGTGCACATGGACTAGCGGGGGGGCCCAGGGAGACCCAGTACTTC.

V gene TRBV19 combines with J gene TRBJ2-2, with a possible D match to TRBD2 (5 bases). The CDR3 contains 19 residues. Trimming took 2 bases from V and 5 from J, leaving 24 bases between them. Germline CDR1 and CDR2: LNHDA and SQIVND (reference sequence). The CDR3 nucleotides read TGTGCCAGTAGTATATACTCGGCCCGGAGCGGAGGAAGAACCGGGGAGCTGTTTTTT. Encoded protein: CASSIYSARSGGRTGELFF. The variable domain in full, with the rest retrieved from reference TRBV19 and TRBJ2-2, is DGGITQSPKYLFRKEGQNVTLSCEQNLNHDAMYWYRQDPGQGLRLIYYSQIVNDFQKGDIAEGYSVSREKKESFPLTVTSAQKNPTAFYLCASSIYSARSGGRTGELFFGEGSRLTVL.

In the case of this clonotype: The DNA is left out, because the CDR3 cannot be placed on it with certainty; the CDR3 is given as TCRdb lists it. The chain recombines TRBV7-9 with TRBJ2-7; the DNA was not compared with TRBD2, the D call given in the table. Germline V gene lookup returns CDR1 SEHNR and CDR2 FQNEAQ (reference sequence). Both ends counted, the CDR3 spans 16 residues. CDR3 protein: CASSSGTFGASYEQYF.

The J gene is TRBJ2-1, the V gene TRBV20-1, with D possibly matching TRBD2 (6 bases). The ends were cut back, 4 bases at V and 4 bases at J, with 14 bases in the middle. Germline CDR1 DFQATT, CDR2 SNEGSKA (reference sequence). The CDR3 is 14 residues long. DNA of the CDR3: TGCAGTGCTATACCTCCGGGACTTTACAATGAGCAGTTCTTC. It codes for CSAIPPGLYNEQFF.

The chain couples TRBV9 to TRBJ2-5; possibly TRBD2 for D (6 bases). Trimming pared 3 bases from V and 5 bases from J, leaving 8 bases between. CDR1 and CDR2 from the germline V gene are SGDLS and YYNGEE. The CDR3 sequence is 12 residues long. The CDR3 sequence: CASSAEGETQYF. The DNA for the CDR3 is TGTGCCAGCAGCGCGGAGGGGGAGACCCAGTACTTC. The variable domain in full, completed from reference TRBV9 and TRBJ2-5, reads DSGVTQTPKHLITATGQRVTLRCSPRSGDLSVYWYQQSLDQGLQFLIQYYNGEERAKGNILERFSAQQFPDLHSELNLSSLELGDSALYFCASSAEGETQYFGPGTRLLVL.

The chain combines TRBV29-1 with TRBJ1-1; D is unclear. Germline CDR1 is SQVTM and CDR2 is ANQGSEA. The CDR3 totals 11 residues. The CDR3 is CPVRERTEAFF. DNA of the CDR3: TGCCCCGTGAGGGAACGAACTGAAGCTTTCTTT.

This chain's CDR3 is CASSSGQTIGEAFF. The CDR3 DNA is TGCGCCAGCAGCTCGGGACAGACAATTGGTGAAGCTTTCTTT. V gene TRBV5-1 combines with J gene TRBJ1-1; 7 positions match TRBD1. Trimming cost V 3 bases and J 7 bases; bases outside gene matches: 9. The V gene's germline CDR1 is SGHRS and CDR2 YFSETQ. The CDR3 covers 14 residues. Combining the CDR3 with reference TRBV5-1 and TRBJ1-1 gives the whole variable domain KAGVTQTPRYLIKTRGQQVTLSCSPISGHRSVSWYQQTPGQGLQFLFEYFSETQRNKGNFPGRFSGRQFSNSRSEMNVSTLELGDSALYLCASSSGQTIGEAFFGQGTRLTVV.

The chain recombines TRBV5-1 with TRBJ2-5; 7 bases align to TRBD2. J was trimmed by 1 base and V by 0 bases; bases with no gene match: 0. Germline CDR1 reads SGHRS; CDR2 reads YFSETQ. The CDR3 has 14 residues. The CDR3 DNA reads TGCGCCAGCAGCTTGGCGGGGGGCCAAGAGACCCAGTACTTC. It yields the protein CASSLAGGQETQYF.

The rearrangement uses TRBV7-2 and TRBJ2-7, with TRBD2 identical over 7 bases. Germline values: CDR1 SGHTA, CDR2 FQGNSA. Losses at the gene ends were 4 bases for V and 0 bases for J; bases not matched to a gene: 3. The CDR3 has 14 amino acids. DNA for the CDR3: TGTGCCAGCAGCTCGGGGGGATCCTCCTACGAGCAGTACTTC. Translation gives CASSSGGSSYEQYF. Supplemented by reference TRBV7-2 and TRBJ2-7, the full variable domain reads GAGVSQSPSNKVTEKGKDVELRCDPISGHTALYWYRQSLGQGLEFLIYFQGNSAPDKSGLPSDRFSAERTGGSVSTLTIQRTQQEDSAVYLCASSSGGSSYEQYFGPGTRLTVT.

The chain is built from TRBV5-1 and TRBJ2-1, with D tentatively TRBD1 (6 bases). Between the trimmed V and J ends, which lost 2 bases and 2 bases, there was a span of 17 bases. CDR3 length: 17 amino acids. Germline CDR1 and CDR2: SGHRS and YFSETQ. CDR3 DNA: TGCGCCAGCAGCTTCACCGCACTCGACAGGACCTACAATGAGCAGTTCTTC. It specifies CASSFTALDRTYNEQFF.

V gene TRBV20-1 combines with J gene TRBJ2-7; D assignment may be TRBD1 or TRBD2 (6 bases each). Trimming left V 0 bases short and J 2 bases short, with 17 bases between. Germline loops: CDR1 DFQATT, CDR2 SNEGSKA (reference sequence). The CDR3 contains 16 residues. Here the CDR3 reads CSARDHEGGIPYEQYF. CDR3 coding DNA: TGCAGTGCTAGAGATCACGAGGGGGGTATCCCCTACGAGCAGTACTTC.

CDR3 residues: CASSSWLSPGTTEAFF. The DNA for the CDR3 is TGTGCCAGCAGCTCCTGGCTGAGCCCGGGGACGACTGAAGCTTTCTTT. The chain carries TRBV7-9 and TRBJ1-1; D perhaps matches TRBD1 (5 bases). V gave up 4 bases and J gave up 5 bases, with 20 bases separating them. The CDR3 runs to 16 residues. The germline V gene encodes CDR1 SEHNR and CDR2 FQNEAQ (reference sequence).

The chain is built from TRBV5-1 and TRBJ1-1; D is uncertain. Germline lookup yields CDR1 SGHRS and CDR2 YFSETQ. V dropped 3 bases and J dropped 6 bases, with 18 bases sitting between them. This CDR3 comprises 15 residues. This CDR3 is CASSSWPQRESEAFF. The CDR3 DNA reads as TGCGCCAGCAGCTCCTGGCCTCAAAGGGAATCTGAAGCTTTCTTT.

The genes are TRBV19 and TRBJ1-5; D not certain. The CDR3 runs to 13 residues. V lost 8 bases to trimming and J lost 2 bases, with 10 bases between them. Per the germline V gene, CDR1 is LNHDA and CDR2 is SQIVND (reference sequence). CDR3 protein: CASSSHRNQPQHF. The CDR3 DNA follows: TGTGCCAGTTCCAGCCATCGCAATCAGCCCCAGCATTTT.

V and J are TRBV9 and TRBJ2-7; D might be TRBD2 (6 bases). The CDR3 has 17 residues. Germline assignment: CDR1 SGDLS and CDR2 YYNGEE. Trimming removed 6 bases at V and 4 bases at J, with 26 bases between. The CDR3 nucleotides are TGTGCCAGCACCCAGGAGGGGAACGGATTTAAGAGTTACGAGCAGTACTTC. Protein: CASTQEGNGFKSYEQYF.

The J gene is TRBJ2-1, the V gene TRBV29-1; TRBD2 might be the D (5 bases). V shed 3 bases and J shed 9 bases, with 12 bases lying between them. Germline CDR1 SQVTM, CDR2 ANQGSEA. This CDR3 has 12 residues. The CDR3 DNA follows: TGCAGCGTTGAGCGAGGGTTTGCTGAGCAGTTCTTC. Protein: CSVERGFAEQFF.

The V and J genes are TRBV20-1 and TRBJ1-1; perhaps TRBD1 as D (6 bases). Trimming left V 3 bases short and J 8 bases short, with 16 bases between. The germline gives CDR1 DFQATT, CDR2 SNEGSKA (reference sequence). The CDR3 length is 13 residues. The CDR3: CSARGGPNEEAFF. CDR3 DNA sequence: TGCAGTGCTAGGGGGGGGCCCAACGAGGAAGCTTTCTTT.

This chain links TRBV28 with TRBJ2-7; 8 nucleotides match TRBD1. After removal of 7 bases from V and 2 bases from J, the junction contained 7 bases not matched to a gene. Per the germline V gene, CDR1 is MDHEN and CDR2 is SYDVKM. The CDR3 is 14 residues long. CDR3 DNA: TGTGCCAGCAAAGGGACAGGCTACGCCTACGAGCAGTACTTC. The encoded protein is CASKGTGYAYEQYF. Combining the CDR3 with reference TRBV28 and TRBJ2-7 gives the whole variable domain DVKVTQSSRYLVKRTGEKVFLECVQDMDHENMFWYRQDPGLGLRLIYFSYDVKMKEKGDIPEGYSVSREKKERFSLILESASTNQTSMYLCASKGTGYAYEQYFGPGTRLTVT.

V gene TRBV20-1 combines with J gene TRBJ2-1; TRBD2 agrees at 7 bases. This CDR3 is 16 amino acids long. Trimming cost V 5 bases and J 0 bases; bases outside gene matches: 10. The V gene's germline CDR1 is DFQATT and CDR2 SNEGSKA (reference sequence). DNA for the CDR3: TGCAGTGCTGATAGCGGGTCCGCAAGCTCCTACAATGAGCAGTTCTTC. Amino acids: CSADSGSASSYNEQFF.

The rearrangement uses TRBV29-1 and TRBJ2-4; D tentatively reads TRBD1 or TRBD2 (5 bases each). CDR3 size: 11 residues. V was shortened by 7 bases and J by 10 bases, with 14 bases between the two germline ends. The germline V gene encodes CDR1 SQVTM and CDR2 ANQGSEA. The CDR3 DNA reads TGCAGCGCCGAGGTGGGACGGATTCAGTACTTC. Protein sequence: CSAEVGRIQYF.

The gene calls are TRBV6-6 and TRBJ2-4, with D possibly being TRBD2 (6 bases). The CDR3 runs to 15 residues. V gave up 6 bases and J gave up 4 bases, with 16 bases separating them. Germline values: CDR1 MNHNY, CDR2 SVGAGI (reference sequence). The CDR3 reads CASSHGGRGKNIQYF. In DNA, the CDR3 is TGTGCCAGCAGCCACGGCGGGCGGGGAAAAAACATTCAGTACTTC.

This chain connects TRBV19 to TRBJ1-5; D remains ambiguous. The ends were cut back, 9 bases at V and 3 bases at J, with 15 bases in the middle. CDR1 and CDR2 from the germline V gene are LNHDA and SQIVND (reference sequence). This CDR3 has 14 residues. The CDR3 region is CASSRQTYNQPQHF. CDR3 in DNA: TGTGCCAGCTCAAGGCAAACCTACAATCAGCCCCAGCATTTT.

The chain recombines TRBV3-1 with TRBJ1-6; D remains unclear. The germline V gene has CDR1 LGHDT and CDR2 YNNKEL (reference sequence). CDR3 length: 15 residues. Trimming pared 0 bases from V and 9 bases from J, leaving 12 bases between. CDR3 protein: CASSQDAPGISPLHF. The CDR3 DNA reads as TGTGCCAGCAGCCAAGACGCCCCCGGGATTTCACCCCTCCACTTT. The full variable domain, its missing parts supplied by reference TRBV3-1 and TRBJ1-6, is DTAVSQTPKYLVTQMGNDKSIKCEQNLGHDTMYWYKQDSKKFLKIMFSYNNKELIINETVPNRFSPKSPDKAHLNLHINSLELGDSAVYFCASSQDAPGISPLHFGNGTRLTVT.

V is TRBV14 and J is TRBJ1-2, with D possibly being TRBD1 (5 bases). This CDR3 has 17 amino acids. Germline loops: CDR1 SGHDN, CDR2 FVKESK. V lost 0 bases to trimming and J lost 7 bases, with 21 bases between them. In DNA form, the CDR3 reads TGTGCCAGCAGCCAAGATCGGCAGGGAAAAGGGTCGAGTGGCTACACCTTC. Translated, it gives CASSQDRQGKGSSGYTF.

The chain's CDR3 is CAISETGDSNQPQHF. Written as DNA, the CDR3 is TGTGCCATCAGTGAAACAGGGGATAGCAATCAGCCCCAGCATTTT. The chain has TRBV10-3 and TRBJ1-5; TRBD1 agrees at 7 bases. From germline, CDR1 is ENHRY and CDR2 SYGVKD. The CDR3 loop spans 15 amino acids. V lost 3 bases to trimming and J lost 0 bases; unmatched junction nucleotides: 2.